This T cell receptor beta chain was retrieved from a study of cytomegalovirus exposure and HLA in healthy donors. Study observations and caveats: Among CMV-associated TCR beta chains, most appeared HLA-restricted in a later analysis. Through in vitro validation, a few CMV-associated chains were shown to be specific for CMV antigens. Investigators reported about 160 TCR beta chains as tied to cytomegalovirus. The sole available immune exposure information was CMV serostatus.

The V and J ends lost 2 bases and 5 bases respectively, with 6 bases between them. In germline, CDR1 is MNHEY, CDR2 SMNVEV (reference sequence). This CDR3 has 12 residues. This clone was counted a few times. Its specificity is not known. PCR used 60 Vbeta primers and 13 Jbeta primers. The method was immunoSEQ multiplex PCR; TCRdb's version includes in-frame clones alone and lacks a portion of them. The table records around 280,000 clones, approximately 90% of them present only once. The chain couples TRBV27 to TRBJ2-5; D remains unclear. Sequenced sample: PBMCs. This TCR was sampled from a woman younger than 30 in good health and CMV-seronegative. The CDR3 region is CASSLDRETQYF. For the CDR3, the DNA is TGTGCCAGCAGTTTAGATCGGGAGACCCAGTACTTC.